This T cell receptor beta chain was found in a study of human T cells and chemical hapten exposure. The time point denotes: patch test 3, about 24 weeks after DPC sensitization. As to treatment: therapeutic diphenylcyclopropenone sensitization with weekly scalp DPC. TCRdb ran MiXCR on the RACE reads and lists one entry per CDR3 protein. The repertoire includes over 150,000 distinct CDR3 sequences, about a quarter of them detected once, and around 2.3% sits in the top ten. CDR3 size: 15 residues. The V and J ends lost 6 bases and 7 bases, in that order; junction bases with no gene match: 13. From germline, CDR1 is LGHNA and CDR2 YNFKEQ.

This clonotype was obtained from a woman younger than 35 with alopecia areata. Some clones in this sample may be carry-over from other donors' samples. The rearrangement uses TRBV4-2 and TRBJ2-7, with TRBD1 matching over 9 bases. Sequenced material: whole blood, taken in connection with sensitization to the hapten diphenylcyclopropenone (DPC). CDR3 nucleotide sequence: TGTGCCAGCAGTCCCCCCGGGACAGGGCCTCAGGAGCAGTACTTC. Translated, it gives CASSPPGTGPQEQYF.